Below are 21 T cell receptor beta chains sequenced from a single sample in a study of response to subunit inactivated influenza vaccine. TCRdb redid the calling of the RT-PCR reads with MiXCR, one entry per CDR3 protein. The repertoire holds approximately 530,000 distinct CDR3 sequences, with roughly 13% as singletons. The source was PBMCs from blood, collected more than 35 days after vaccination. These receptors came from a man aged 50-59 years who received an inactivated influenza vaccine.

The chain joins TRBV20-1 to TRBJ2-5; D is perhaps TRBD2 (6 bases). Germline V gene data show CDR1 as DFQATT and CDR2 as SNEGSKA (reference sequence). This CDR3 is built from 15 residues. Trimming cost V 0 bases and J 7 bases, with 18 bases left between them. CDR3 DNA sequence: TGCAGTGCTAGAGATCAAAATAGCGGTCCTCGGACCCAGTACTTC. It translates to CSARDQNSGPRTQYF.

The chain carries TRBV15 and TRBJ2-7; TRBD2 might be the D (6 bases). V was cut by 0 bases and J by 0 bases, with 9 bases left in between. Germline V gives CDR1 LNHNV, CDR2 YYDKDF (reference sequence). The CDR3 loop spans 15 amino acids. CDR3 amino acids: CATSRDVGGSYEQYF. The CDR3 bases are TGTGCCACCAGCAGAGATGTGGGGGGCTCCTACGAGCAGTACTTC.

The sample holds a few counts of this clonotype. In DNA, the CDR3 is TGTGCCAGCAGTTTCAACGAAGTGAACACTGAAGCTTTCTTT. Protein: CASSFNEVNTEAFF. The J gene is TRBJ1-1, the V gene TRBV12-3 or TRBV12-4; the D is unclear. The CDR3 runs to 14 residues. V was clipped by 3 bases and J by 0 bases, with 8 bases between them.

The rearrangement uses TRBV7-9 and TRBJ1-4; D possibly corresponds to TRBD1 (5 bases). Germline V CDR1 and CDR2: SEHNR, FQNEAQ (reference sequence). The CDR3 is 16 residues long. V was cut by 2 bases and J by 4 bases, with 14 bases left in between. The CDR3 nucleotides read TGTGCCAGCAGCTTACAAGGGCAGGGCCTTAATGAAAAACTGTTTTTT. This translates into CASSLQGQGLNEKLFF.

The sample holds a few counts of this clonotype. The rearrangement joins TRBV24-1 to TRBJ1-5; D is perhaps TRBD1 (6 bases). The V gene's germline CDR1 is KGHDR and CDR2 SFDVKD. The length of the CDR3 is 14 residues. V gave up 2 bases and J gave up 6 bases, with 10 bases separating them. The CDR3 bases are TGTGCCACCAGTGATTACAGGGCGGGTCAGCCCCAGCATTTT. This encodes CATSDYRAGQPQHF.

The rearrangement joins TRBV7-8 to TRBJ2-3, with 14 bases that match TRBD2. V was pared by 5 bases and J by 4 bases, with 11 bases of the junction left unmatched. Per germline, CDR1 SGHVS and CDR2 FQNEAQ. This CDR3 is built from 18 residues. The CDR3 sequence is CASSPRTSGGRGPDTQYF. The DNA of the CDR3 is TGTGCCAGCAGCCCTAGGACTAGCGGGGGGCGGGGTCCAGATACGCAGTATTTT.

In its sample, this clonotype was seen a few times. CDR3 sequence (DNA): TGTGCCAGCAGTCAACTCCTGAACACTGAAGCTTTCTTT. Protein product: CASSQLLNTEAFF. V gene TRBV13 combines with J gene TRBJ1-1, with unresolved D. The V gene lost 6 bases and the J gene lost 0 bases, with 8 bases spanning the gap. Germline-derived CDR1 and CDR2 are PRHDT and FYEKMQ (reference sequence). The CDR3 is 13 residues long. The full variable domain, in which reference TRBV13 and TRBJ1-1 provide the parts outside the CDR3, is AAGVIQSPRHLIKEKRETATLKCYPIPRHDTVYWYQQGPGQDPQFLISFYEKMQSDKGSIPDRFSAQQFSDYHSELNMSSLELGDSALYFCASSQLLNTEAFFGQGTRLTVV.

The rearrangement joins TRBV5-1 to TRBJ2-3; 7 nucleotides match TRBD1. From germline, CDR1 is SGHRS and CDR2 YFSETQ. This CDR3 is built from 15 residues. V dropped 3 bases and J dropped 4; count of bases not matched to a gene: 8. CDR3 sequence reads: CASSSWTGNSDTQYF. The CDR3 DNA follows: TGCGCCAGCAGCTCCTGGACAGGAAACTCAGATACGCAGTATTTT.

This clonotype has a handful of counts. The chain recombines TRBV7-9 with TRBJ2-2; 7 bases align to TRBD1. V was clipped by 5 bases and J by 2 bases; unmatched bases: 5. Germline lookup yields CDR1 SEHNR and CDR2 FQNEAQ (reference sequence). This CDR3 region has 15 residues. The CDR3 DNA reads TGTGCCAGCAGCGCCCGGGACAGTAACACCGGGGAGCTGTTTTTT. Encoded protein: CASSARDSNTGELFF.

The CDR3 sequence is CASSLAGTGFYNEQFF. For the CDR3, the DNA is TGCGCCAGCAGCTTAGCCGGGACAGGCTTCTACAATGAGCAGTTCTTC. The gene calls are TRBV5-1 and TRBJ2-1; the match to TRBD1 covers 8 bases. CDR3 size: 16 residues. Germline V lookup: CDR1 SGHRS, CDR2 YFSETQ. V was pared by 2 bases and J by 3 bases, with 7 bases of the junction left unmatched.

This clonotype was recorded a few times. The chain recombines TRBV12-3 or TRBV12-4 with TRBJ2-2, with no clear D. The CDR3 runs 13 residues. V lost 9 bases to trimming and J lost 0 bases, with 8 bases between them. The CDR3 DNA is TGTGCCAGTCCCCTTACGAACACCGGGGAGCTGTTTTTT. Translating gives CASPLTNTGELFF.

In its sample, this clonotype was seen a few times. The gene calls are TRBV7-9 and TRBJ2-5; 9 positions agree with TRBD1. V shed 6 bases and J 3 bases; nucleotides not matched to a gene: 2. CDR3 length: 13 residues. Germline V gene data show CDR1 as SEHNR and CDR2 as FQNEAQ (reference sequence). The CDR3 DNA sequence: TGTGCCAGCAGGGGACAGGGAAAAGAGACCCAGTACTTC. Protein product: CASRGQGKETQYF.

This clonotype was found a few times. The chain employs TRBV2 and TRBJ1-2; tentatively, D is TRBD1 (5 bases). The CDR3 length is 14 residues. Trimming took 3 bases from V and 4 from J, leaving 12 bases between them. Germline-derived CDR1 and CDR2 are SNHLY and FYNNEI. Here the CDR3 reads CASSDRARGYGYTF. In DNA, the CDR3 is TGTGCCAGCAGTGACAGGGCCCGGGGCTATGGCTACACCTTC.

The chain employs TRBV11-2 and TRBJ2-3; D is ambiguous. V was trimmed by 6 bases and J by 5 bases, leaving 12 bases between them. Germline loops: CDR1 SGHAT, CDR2 FQNNGV. This CDR3 spans 13 amino acids. CDR3 DNA sequence: TGTGCCAGCAGGTCCCCCCCAGGAGATACGCAGTATTTT. This encodes CASRSPPGDTQYF.

This clonotype has ten or more counts. The V call is TRBV12-3 or TRBV12-4, the J call TRBJ1-3; D not certain. Trimming took 3 bases from V and 7 from J, leaving 10 bases between them. This CDR3 spans 13 amino acids. In nucleotides, the CDR3 is TGTGCCAGCAGTTTGGGGATGGCGAACACCATATATTTT. Amino acids: CASSLGMANTIYF.

The chain joins TRBV20-1 to TRBJ1-1; a possible D gene is TRBD1 (5 bases). Trimming stripped 7 bases from V and 1 base from J, with 16 bases between. Germline V gene sequence: CDR1 DFQATT, CDR2 SNEGSKA (reference sequence). This CDR3 has 14 amino acids. DNA of the CDR3: TGCAGTGTTACGAGAGGGACGTCGAACACTGAAGCTTTCTTT. This translates into CSVTRGTSNTEAFF.

Ten or more counts support this clonotype. The chain links TRBV12-3 or TRBV12-4 to TRBJ1-1; 7 nucleotides line up with TRBD1. The CDR3 contains 14 residues. V gave up 1 base and J gave up 11 bases; unmatched junction bases: 10. DNA for the CDR3: TGTGCCAGCAGTTTAGAAGTACAGGGGAGTGGTGCTTTCTTT. Translating gives CASSLEVQGSGAFF.

The table lists this clonotype with many counts. CDR3 sequence (DNA): TGTGCCAGCAGTTTACCCGCAGGGAGCACAGATACGCAGTATTTT. Translated, it gives CASSLPAGSTDTQYF. The chain couples TRBV12-3 or TRBV12-4 to TRBJ2-3; TRBD1 might be the D (5 bases). There are 15 residues in the CDR3. Trimming took off 2 bases at V and 0 bases at J, with 9 bases between the two ends.

This clonotype was recorded at least ten times. The CDR3 sequence: CASSEAGGSSPLHF. Here the CDR3 DNA reads TGCGCCAGCAGTGAAGCAGGGGGCAGTTCACCCCTCCACTTT. The V and J genes are TRBV10-2 and TRBJ1-6; 8 positions agree with TRBD1. J lost 9 bases, V lost 3 bases, and 4 bases had no gene match. Germline loops: CDR1 WSHSY, CDR2 SAAADI. The length of the CDR3 is 14 residues.

This clonotype was seen only a few times. The genes are TRBV5-8 and TRBJ1-4; a weak D match, TRBD1 (5 bases). The CDR3 has 12 amino acids. From germline, CDR1 is SGHTS and CDR2 YDEGEE. V was cut by 10 bases and J by 8 bases, with 15 bases left in between. DNA for the CDR3: TGTGCCCTCCGCCGGGGCCGAGAAAAACTGTTTTTT. This gives the protein CALRRGREKLFF.

The chain combines TRBV7-8 with TRBJ2-6; 9 nucleotides match TRBD2. Germline CDR1 is SGHVS and CDR2 is FQNEAQ. With 5 bases clipped from V and 3 bases from J, the junction kept 11 bases outside the gene matches. There are 18 residues in the CDR3. CDR3 DNA sequence: TGTGCCAGCAGCGACTACCCGCGGGGGGGCCTTGGGGCCAACGTCCTGACTTTC. Translation: CASSDYPRGGLGANVLTF.